Sequencing of this T cell receptor gamma chain was carried out in a study of human gamma delta and Vdelta1 T cells (dated by TCRdb to between 2017 and 2018). Regarding the study in general: Delta One T cells, Vd1+ gamma-delta T cells, were investigated in the study as cytotoxic effectors against acute myeloid leukemia.

To prepare the library, PCR was applied. Instrument used: Illumina MiSeq. Clonotypes were called again by TCRdb from the public reads via CATT, and duplicate nucleotide sequences were then merged into one entry. The sample table lists about 3,900 gamma-chain clones, about a sixth of them with a count of one. Approximately 7.3% of the sample rests with the top ten. Per the germline V gene, EGSNGY is the CDR1 and YDSYNSKV is the CDR2. Inclusive of the bounding cysteine and phenylalanine, the CDR3 is 14 residues long. Of the read, only the CDR3 DNA is kept; its 42 bases are in frame from base 1. Compared with germline, V lacks 0 bases and J lacks 4 bases; bases without a gene match: 6. The paper's findings and limits, for the study overall: Delta One T cells were reported to be polyclonal and to show broad cytotoxic targeting of acute myeloid leukemia.

With respect to this clone: Its cognate antigen has yet to be identified. No per-base quality is available; no much larger clone lies one base away. The sample carries other DNA sequences with the same CDR3.

The source material was Vdelta1 gamma-delta T cells from blood grown in culture (DOT cells). Per the publication, the cell subset or site label means: Delta One T cells, in vitro expanded/differentiated Vd1+ gamma-delta T cells. The source is a human donor in good health. The V and J genes are TRGV2 and TRGJ1 or TRGJ2. The CDR3 protein is CATWDGLGYYKKLF. The nucleotide sequence is TGTGCCACCTGGGACGGGTTAGGGTATTATAAGAAACTCTTT.